This TCR beta chain was observed in a study of cytomegalovirus exposure and HLA in healthy donors. The study, taken as a whole, reports: Associated with cytomegalovirus, according to the listing, were around 160 TCR beta chains. Cytomegalovirus status was reportedly diagnosed by the classifier with high specificity and sensitivity.

With respect to this clone: Antigen specificity is unknown.

This table comes from immunoSEQ multiplex PCR, and its TCRdb copy is limited to in-frame clones, with some not included. The profile covers 150,000 to 170,000 clones, with about 86% appearing a single time and 2% to 2.5% taken by the ten largest. The V and J ends lost 3 bases and 5 bases, in that order; junction bases with no gene match: 3. Germline CDR1 MNHEY, CDR2 SVGAGI. This CDR3 has 14 residues. Sequencing was performed on PBMCs. The clonotype originates from a human donor in good health. V gene TRBV6-5 combines with J gene TRBJ1-2; the match to TRBD1 covers 10 bases. Written as DNA, the CDR3 is TGTGCCAGCAGTTATGGGACAGGGGATTATGGCTACACCTTC. Residues: CASSYGTGDYGYTF.